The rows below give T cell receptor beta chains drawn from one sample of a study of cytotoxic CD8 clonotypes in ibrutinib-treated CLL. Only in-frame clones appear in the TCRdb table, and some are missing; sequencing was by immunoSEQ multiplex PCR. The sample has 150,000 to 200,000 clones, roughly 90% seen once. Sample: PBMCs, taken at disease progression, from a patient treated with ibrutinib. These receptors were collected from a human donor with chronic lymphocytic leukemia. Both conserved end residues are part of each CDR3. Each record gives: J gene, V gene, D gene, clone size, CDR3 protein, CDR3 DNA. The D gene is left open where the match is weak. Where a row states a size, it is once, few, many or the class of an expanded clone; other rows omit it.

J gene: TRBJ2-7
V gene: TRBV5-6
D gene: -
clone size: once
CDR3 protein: CASSLAASRTVVSSYEQYF
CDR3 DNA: TGTGCCAGCAGCTTGGCCGCGTCCCGGACAGTCGTGAGCTCCTACGAGCAGTACTTC

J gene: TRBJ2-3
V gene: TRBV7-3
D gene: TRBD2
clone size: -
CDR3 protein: CASGVGTSADTQYF
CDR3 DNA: TGTGCCAGCGGCGTAGGGACTAGCGCAGATACGCAGTATTTT

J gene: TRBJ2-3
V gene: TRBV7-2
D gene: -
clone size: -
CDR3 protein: CASQRAGRTDTQYF
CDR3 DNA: TGTGCCAGCCAGAGGGCAGGTCGCACAGATACGCAGTATTTT

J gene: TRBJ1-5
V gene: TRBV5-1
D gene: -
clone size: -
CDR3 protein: CASRKESNQPQHF
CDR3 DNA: TGCGCCAGCAGGAAAGAGAGCAATCAGCCCCAGCATTTT

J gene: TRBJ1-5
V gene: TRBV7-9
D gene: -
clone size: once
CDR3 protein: CASTAGGEPQHF
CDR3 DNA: TGTGCCAGCACCGCGGGAGGGGAGCCCCAGCATTTT

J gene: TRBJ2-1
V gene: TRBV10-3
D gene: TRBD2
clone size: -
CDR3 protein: CAIRAGGPFQSEQFF
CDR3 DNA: TGTGCCATCAGAGCGGGAGGGCCGTTCCAGAGCGAGCAGTTCTTC

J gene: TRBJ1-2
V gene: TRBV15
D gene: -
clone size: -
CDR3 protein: CATSRGFVGLLGGYTF
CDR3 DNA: TGTGCCACCAGCAGAGGGTTCGTCGGTCTCCTAGGGGGCTACACCTTC

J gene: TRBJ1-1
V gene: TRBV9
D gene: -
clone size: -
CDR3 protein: CASSVGGALTEAFF
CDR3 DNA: TGTGCCAGCAGCGTAGGGGGGGCCTTGACTGAAGCTTTCTTT

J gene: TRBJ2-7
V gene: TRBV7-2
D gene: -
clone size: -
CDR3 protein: CASSIGQSGEQYF
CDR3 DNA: TGTGCCAGCAGCATCGGACAGTCCGGAGAGCAGTACTTC

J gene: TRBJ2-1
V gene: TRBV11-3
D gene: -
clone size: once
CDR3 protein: CASSLLGGWSNEQFF
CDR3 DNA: TGTGCCAGCAGCTTACTTGGGGGTTGGTCCAATGAGCAGTTCTTC

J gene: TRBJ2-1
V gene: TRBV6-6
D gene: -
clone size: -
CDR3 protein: CASSLYNEQFF
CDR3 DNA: TGTGCCAGCAGTTTGTACAATGAGCAGTTCTTC

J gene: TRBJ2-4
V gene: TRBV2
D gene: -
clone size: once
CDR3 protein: CATARGAVKNIQYF
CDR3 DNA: TGTGCCACAGCCCGGGGCGCAGTCAAAAACATTCAGTACTTC